Listed below are T cell receptor beta chains from one sample, sequenced in a study of blood T cell repertoires in COVID-19. Data came from immunoSEQ multiplex PCR; TCRdb stores just in-frame clones and leaves some out. Here the sample spans 350,000 to 450,000 clones, roughly 80% being singletons. The sample was PBMCs or T cells enriched from blood (not recorded which). All receptors derive from a woman in her 50s who had recovered from COVID-19. CDR3s include the opening cysteine and the closing phenylalanine or tryptophan. A D gene is named only where the DNA matches it firmly. Clone size, where shown, is once, few, many, or a class for clones that have expanded.

.	TRBD1	TRBV14	TRBJ2-7	CASSKQGARLGEQYF	TGTGCCAGCAGCAAACAGGGGGCAAGGCTAGGCGAGCAGTACTTC
once	.	TRBV5-1	TRBJ2-1	CASSLTGGPGINEQFF	TGCGCCAGCAGCTTAACTGGAGGTCCTGGGATAAATGAGCAGTTCTTC
.	.	TRBV29-1	TRBJ1-2	CSVGGSELLASRYGYTF	TGCAGCGTTGGTGGCTCGGAGTTACTAGCCTCCCGCTATGGCTACACCTTC
.	.	TRBV7-9	TRBJ1-2	CASSPRVPGGYTF	TGTGCCAGCAGCCCCAGGGTACCGGGTGGCTACACCTTC
.	TRBD1	TRBV7-2	TRBJ1-5	CASGSRQGNQPQHF	TGTGCCAGCGGATCTCGACAGGGTAATCAGCCCCAGCATTTT
once	TRBD1	TRBV3-1/TRBV3-2	TRBJ2-2	CASSRATGGTGELFF	TGTGCCAGCAGCCGGGCCACAGGGGGCACCGGGGAGCTGTTTTTT
.	.	TRBV4-1	TRBJ1-2	CASSQDGLPGGGYTF	TGCGCCAGCAGCCAAGACGGGCTTCCCGGAGGGGGCTACACCTTC
.	.	TRBV2	TRBJ2-2	CASKTGHTNTGELFF	TGTGCCAGCAAAACGGGACACACGAACACCGGGGAGCTGTTTTTT
.	.	TRBV6-5	TRBJ2-7	CASSPERSEQYF	TGTGCCAGCAGTCCGGAGCGATCCGAGCAGTACTTC
.	.	TRBV5-1	TRBJ2-5	CASSPLGGGTKETQYF	TGCGCCAGCAGCCCGTTGGGTGGAGGCACCAAAGAGACCCAGTACTTC
.	.	TRBV28	TRBJ1-2	CASSLSFYGYTF	TGTGCCAGCAGTTTATCATTCTATGGCTACACCTTC
.	.	TRBV7-8	TRBJ1-2	CASTSVSGTNLNYGYTF	TGTGCCAGCACCTCTGTCTCGGGGACAAACCTTAACTATGGCTACACCTTC
.	.	TRBV30	TRBJ1-2	CAWRAPDRGTVTF	TGTGCCTGGAGGGCCCCGGACAGAGGAACGGTTACCTTC
.	.	TRBV27	TRBJ1-3	CASSSSTGLGSTIYF	TGTGCCAGCAGTTCCTCAACAGGGTTAGGGAGCACCATATATTTT
.	TRBD2	TRBV6-6	TRBJ2-1	CASNRGTTYNEQFF	TGTGCCAGCAACAGAGGGACTACCTACAATGAGCAGTTCTTC
.	.	TRBV19	TRBJ2-2	CASSIGAVNTGELFF	TGTGCCAGTAGTATCGGAGCGGTCAACACCGGGGAGCTGTTTTTT
.	.	TRBV13	TRBJ2-6	CASSLAARDSRASGANVLTF	TGTGCCAGCAGCTTAGCGGCTCGGGACTCAAGGGCTAGTGGGGCCAACGTCCTGACTTTC
.	.	TRBV13	TRBJ1-1	CASSLGGLSLTNTEAFF	TGTGCCAGCAGCTTGGGGGGGCTAAGTCTTACGAACACTGAAGCTTTCTTT
few	TRBD1	TRBV6-5	TRBJ1-1	CASIPTGVLGTEAFF	TGTGCCAGCATCCCGACAGGGGTGTTGGGCACTGAAGCTTTCTTT
.	TRBD2	TRBV7-9	TRBJ2-3	CASSSGLKTTDTQYF	TGTGCCAGCAGCTCGGGACTAAAGACCACAGATACGCAGTATTTT
few	TRBD1	TRBV19	TRBJ2-3	CASSIGTGVIDTQYF	TGTGCCAGTAGTATTGGGACAGGGGTGATAGATACGCAGTATTTT
.	.	TRBV10-2	TRBJ2-7	CASSLLAYEQYF	TGCGCCAGCAGTTTACTAGCTTACGAGCAGTACTTC
.	TRBD1	TRBV18	TRBJ1-2	CASSPTGDYGYTF	TGTGCCAGCTCACCCACAGGGGACTATGGCTACACCTTC
.	TRBD1	TRBV2	TRBJ1-2	CASSPRGQTYGYTF	TGTGCCAGCAGTCCGAGGGGACAGACTTATGGCTACACCTTC
.	.	TRBV4-3	TRBJ1-1	CASSQEAAQGTEAFF	TGCGCCAGCAGCCAAGAAGCCGCCCAGGGCACTGAAGCTTTCTTT
.	.	TRBV6-5	TRBJ2-3	CASTSSGIATDTQYF	TGTGCCAGCACCTCGTCCGGGATAGCCACAGATACGCAGTATTTT
.	.	TRBV28	TRBJ1-5	CASHRSNQPQHF	TGTGCCAGCCACAGGTCTAATCAGCCCCAGCATTTT
.	TRBD1	TRBV12-3/TRBV12-4	TRBJ1-5	CASSSYRGEPQHF	TGTGCCAGCAGTTCCTACAGGGGCGAGCCCCAGCATTTT
.	.	TRBV6-5	TRBJ1-6	CASSYSKRGVDSPLHF	TGTGCCAGCAGTTACTCGAAGCGAGGTGTGGATTCACCCCTCCACTTT
few	TRBD1	TRBV20-1	TRBJ2-5	CSANDRGSETQYF	TGCAGTGCTAATGACAGGGGTTCGGAGACCCAGTACTTC
.	.	TRBV19	TRBJ2-1	CASSMAQGTPYEQFF	TGTGCCAGTAGTATGGCTCAGGGAACACCTTACGAGCAGTTCTTC
.	.	TRBV5-1	TRBJ2-3	CASGRDPYSTDTQYF	TGCGCCAGCGGGAGAGATCCTTATAGCACAGATACGCAGTATTTT
.	.	TRBV2	TRBJ2-1	CASHGGNNEQFF	TGTGCCAGCCATGGGGGCAACAATGAGCAGTTCTTC
.	.	TRBV19	TRBJ2-1	CASTRGAGSYNEQFF	TGTGCCAGTACCCGAGGGGCGGGAAGCTACAATGAGCAGTTCTTC
.	TRBD1	TRBV24-1	TRBJ2-1	CATSEGQGSSYNEQFF	TGTGCCACCAGTGAAGGACAGGGGAGCTCCTACAATGAGCAGTTCTTC
few	TRBD1	TRBV7-2	TRBJ2-3	CASSLGGQGFTDTQYF	TGTGCCAGCAGCTTGGGGGGACAGGGGTTCACAGATACGCAGTATTTT
.	.	TRBV6-2/TRBV6-3	TRBJ2-3	CASSYSPTMQRKSTDTQYF	TGTGCCAGCAGTTACTCACCAACCATGCAGCGGAAATCTACAGATACGCAGTATTTT